This TCR beta chain is drawn from a study of T cell changes during pregnancy in multiple sclerosis. Sequencing used immunoSEQ multiplex PCR; TCRdb keeps in-frame clones, though not all of them. Here the sample spans 45,000 to 50,000 clones, roughly 92% being singletons. The material sequenced was CD4+ T cells from peripheral blood mononuclear cells, taken in the second trimester of pregnancy. The TCR was taken from a female donor in good health, enrolled as a control in a pregnancy study.

CDR3 DNA: TGTGCCAGCGCTGGTGGAGGGGATCTTTACGAGCAGTACTTC. This codes for CASAGGGDLYEQYF. This sequence joins TRBV11-3 and TRBJ2-7, with a possible D match to TRBD2 (6 bases). With 8 bases removed from V and 4 bases from J, the gap between germline ends came to 18 bases. The CDR3 runs 14 residues. The germline V gene has CDR1 SGHNT and CDR2 YENEEA. Drawing the rest from reference TRBV11-3 and TRBJ2-7, the complete variable domain is EAGVVQSPRYKIIEKKQPVAFWCNPISGHNTLYWYLQNLGQGPELLIRYENEEAVDDSQLPKDRFSAERLKGVDSTLKIQPAELGDSAVYLCASAGGGDLYEQYFGPGTRLTVT.